This TCR beta chain originates from a study of blood T cells in healthy people across ages. For the second PCR, which ran for about 7 to 11 cycles, a sample-barcoded 5' primer and a J-beta primer mix were used. Every cDNA molecule carried a tag from a template-switch adaptor bearing 12 random nucleotides. TCRdb itself ran the 5' RACE reads through MiXCR, one entry per CDR3 protein. This table holds fewer than 2,000,000 distinct CDR3 sequences, about two fifths found once. Turning to this clonotype: Its antigen is not known. The junction departs from germline at one end; a sequencing error may be responsible.

The CDR3 totals 13 residues. The germline V gene has CDR1 SEHNR and CDR2 FQNEAQ (reference sequence). Extraction yielded at least 5 micrograms of total RNA per sample. Study-level results: From one million sequenced T cells, diversity estimates were lower bounds. TCR beta diversity per million T cells fell roughly linearly with age.

The sequencing sample was made of blood. This chain joins TRBV7-9 and TRBJ1-6; D may be TRBD1 (6 bases). The receptor was derived from a human donor in good health. The CDR3 sequence: CVSSLGGGSPLHF. Written as DNA, the CDR3 is TGTGTCAGCAGCTTAGGTGGGGGCTCACCCCTCCACTTT.